This T cell receptor beta chain was sequenced during a study of identical twins. Study conclusions and caveats: These conclusions were based on statistical analysis (cross-sectional, not following the same donors).

The CDR3 extends over 16 amino acids. The germline V gene has CDR1 SEHNR and CDR2 FQNEAQ (reference sequence). V lost 8 bases, J lost 2 bases, and 19 bases lay in between. Comment on this clonotype: The antigen remains undetermined.

TCRdb analysed the 5' RACE reads with MiXCR anew, one entry per CDR3 protein. The sample contains roughly 230,000 distinct CDR3 sequences, about 8.3% of which appear only once. These data also featured in a second study, about yellow fever vaccine responses in identical twins.

This sequence was found in a woman aged 18-30 years in good health. The source material was CD8+ T cells sorted from blood. The chain is built from TRBV7-9 and TRBJ2-1, with a weak D call TRBD2 (6 bases). The CDR3 DNA reads TGTGCCAGCGACGCCCGGCGGGGAACTCCCTACAATGAGCAGTTCTTC. Amino acids: CASDARRGTPYNEQFF.